One and the same sample provided the 11 T cell receptor beta chains below, sequenced in a study of T cell responses to AZD1222 COVID-19 vaccine. TCRdb keeps only in-frame clones here, not all; method: immunoSEQ multiplex PCR. The sample includes over 100,000 clones, 80% to 90% of them seen just once. The starting material was peripheral blood, obtained on day 0 of AZD1222 vaccination. Receptor source: an adult in good health.

J is TRBJ1-5 and V is TRBV12-3 or TRBV12-4, with TRBD1 identical over 9 bases. The CDR3 sequence is 12 residues long. Trimming at V came to 7 bases and at J to 6 bases, leaving 1 base not matched to a gene. This CDR3 reads CASMDRGQPQHF. The CDR3 bases are TGTGCCAGCATGGACAGGGGTCAGCCCCAGCATTTT.

This clone was seen just once. J is TRBJ1-1 and V is TRBV15; D might be TRBD1 (5 bases). Germline values: CDR1 LNHNV, CDR2 YYDKDF (reference sequence). Trimming removed 1 base from V and 0 bases from J, with 6 bases in between. The CDR3 is made up of 14 amino acids. The CDR3 nucleotides read TGTGCCACCAGCAGAGGACAGTTGAACACTGAAGCTTTCTTT. As protein: CATSRGQLNTEAFF.

A few counts support this clone. This chain links TRBV4-1 with TRBJ2-3, with 10 bases that match TRBD2. The V gene end was trimmed by 1 base and the J gene end by 6 bases; junction bases not matched to a gene: 4. Germline CDR1 is MGHRA and CDR2 is YSYEKL. There are 15 residues in the CDR3. The CDR3 DNA is TGCGCCAGCAGCCAAGTCCCGGGACTAGCGGATACGCAGTATTTT. Encoded protein: CASSQVPGLADTQYF.

This clone has just a few counts. The V and J genes are TRBV5-1 and TRBJ2-3; 9 positions match TRBD1. The trim removed 2 bases at V and 5 bases at J, leaving 3 bases unmatched. Germline V gene data show CDR1 as SGHRS and CDR2 as YFSETQ. This CDR3 comprises 14 residues. The CDR3 sequence: CASSFGQGRDTQYF. DNA of the CDR3: TGCGCCAGCAGCTTCGGACAGGGGAGAGATACGCAGTATTTT.

This sequence joins TRBV6-5 and TRBJ2-3; D not certain. Trimming removed 4 bases from V and 2 bases from J, with 7 bases in between. CDR1 is MNHEY, CDR2 SVGAGI, per germline. The CDR3 has 13 residues. The CDR3 DNA reads as TGTGCCAGCAGTTTCCGACCCACAGATACGCAGTATTTT. It is translated as CASSFRPTDTQYF.

J is TRBJ1-2 and V is TRBV7-2; possible D gene TRBD1, 5 bases. This CDR3 is built from 16 residues. V gave up 5 bases and J gave up 4 bases, with 20 bases separating them. From germline, CDR1 is SGHTA and CDR2 FQGNSA. CDR3 sequence (DNA): TGTGCCAGCAGCGGACTCCGGGGCCTAGGGAGCTATGGCTACACCTTC. This translates into CASSGLRGLGSYGYTF.

The chain is built from TRBV5-1 and TRBJ1-1, with D unresolved. The germline CDR1 and CDR2 sequences are SGHRS and YFSETQ. V shed 2 bases and J shed 0 bases, with 5 bases lying between them. This CDR3 region has 13 residues. The CDR3 coding sequence is TGCGCCAGCAGCTTCGGCATGAACACTGAAGCTTTCTTT. This translates into CASSFGMNTEAFF.

This clone was counted only a few times. The chain carries TRBV5-1 and TRBJ2-3; D gene ambiguous. Germline loops: CDR1 SGHRS, CDR2 YFSETQ. V was clipped by 5 bases and J by 6 bases, with 10 bases between them. The CDR3 length is 12 residues. The CDR3, as DNA: TGCGCCAGCAGGTCTTCCCCGGATACGCAGTATTTT. Its protein is CASRSSPDTQYF.

This clone was counted only a few times. The chain links TRBV30 to TRBJ1-1; no definite D call. CDR1 and CDR2 from the germline V gene are GTSNPN and SVGIG (reference sequence). The germline V and J ends were trimmed by 3 bases and 4 bases, with 15 bases remaining between them. The CDR3 is 14 residues long. This chain's CDR3 is CAWSGWGFGTEAFF. CDR3 sequence (DNA): TGTGCCTGGAGCGGGTGGGGATTCGGCACTGAAGCTTTCTTT.

The chain is built from TRBV28 and TRBJ1-5; D may be TRBD1 (6 bases). This CDR3 region has 16 residues. V was clipped by 6 bases and J by 6 bases, with 21 bases between them. The germline V gene has CDR1 MDHEN and CDR2 SYDVKM. CDR3 in amino acids: CASRTGRLGTGQPQHF. CDR3 bases: TGTGCCAGCAGGACAGGTAGACTTGGGACTGGTCAGCCCCAGCATTTT.

The V and J genes are TRBV10-3 and TRBJ2-1; 8 bases line up with TRBD2. J gave up 7 bases and V 3 bases, and 5 bases lay outside the gene matches. CDR3 length equals 14 residues. Germline CDR1 ENHRY, CDR2 SYGVKD. The CDR3: CAISDATSDNEQFF. Written as DNA, the CDR3 is TGTGCCATCAGTGACGCGACTAGCGATAATGAGCAGTTCTTC.